This T cell receptor beta chain appears in the sequencing data of a study of shared clonotypes between healthy human individuals. Sequencing was performed with immunoSEQ multiplex PCR; in TCRdb, only in-frame clones are kept and a portion is missing. The sample holds about 550,000 clones, over 95% seen once. CD45RO-negative, CCR7-positively selected cells formed the naive CD8 fraction, excluding terminally differentiated effector memory CD45RA+ cells. V lost 2 bases, J lost 0 bases, and 5 bases stayed unmatched. There are 17 residues in the CDR3. The germline CDR1 and CDR2 sequences are SGHVS and FQNEAQ.

Sequencing was performed on naive CD8+ T cells sorted from blood. The receptor was isolated from a woman aged 25 to 39 in good health. The rearrangement links TRBV7-8 to TRBJ2-1; 9 positions agree with TRBD1. The CDR3, as DNA: TGTGCCAGCAGCTTACAACAGGGGGCTAACTCCTACAATGAGCAGTTCTTC. Translated: CASSLQQGANSYNEQFF.